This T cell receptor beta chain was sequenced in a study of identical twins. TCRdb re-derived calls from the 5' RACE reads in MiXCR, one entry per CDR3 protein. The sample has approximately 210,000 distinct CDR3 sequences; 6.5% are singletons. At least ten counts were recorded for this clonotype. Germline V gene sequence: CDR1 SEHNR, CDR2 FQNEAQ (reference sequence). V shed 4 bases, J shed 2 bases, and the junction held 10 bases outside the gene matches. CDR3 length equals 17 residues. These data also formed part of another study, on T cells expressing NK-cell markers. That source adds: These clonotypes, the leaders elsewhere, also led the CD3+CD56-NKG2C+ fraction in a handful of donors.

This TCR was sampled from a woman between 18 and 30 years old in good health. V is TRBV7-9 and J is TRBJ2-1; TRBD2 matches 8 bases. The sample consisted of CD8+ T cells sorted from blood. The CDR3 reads CASSSPGGTSTYNEQFF. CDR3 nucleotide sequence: TGTGCCAGCAGCTCCCCAGGCGGGACTAGTACCTACAATGAGCAGTTCTTC. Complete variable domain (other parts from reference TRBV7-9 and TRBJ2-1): DTGVSQNPRHKITKRGQNVTFRCDPISEHNRLYWYRQTLGQGPEFLTYFQNEAQLEKSRLLSDRFSAERPKGSFSTLEIQRTEQGDSAMYLCASSSPGGTSTYNEQFFGPGTRLTVL.